This T cell receptor (beta chain) was sequenced during a study of cytomegalovirus exposure and HLA in healthy donors. The PCR contained 60 Vbeta and 13 Jbeta primers. In the study's own analysis: Later, 75 million to 100 million unique TCR beta chains were counted in an analysis, and approximately 9.9 million of them were shared. Clones were read by immunoSEQ multiplex PCR, and TCRdb kept only the in-frame ones, dropping some. That table furnishes V, J and clone size, whereas the DNA furnished D and trimming. The repertoire table contains around 140,000 clones. CDR1 is LGHNA and CDR2 is YSLEER in the germline V gene. V lost 1 base, J lost 2 bases, and 2 bases stayed unmatched. The CDR3 length is 15 residues.

The specimen was PBMCs. The clonotype was recovered from a man between 18 and 35 years old in good health and CMV-seronegative. The rearrangement uses TRBV4-3 and TRBJ1-3, with 7 bases lining up with TRBD1. CDR3 protein: CASSQADRAGNTIYF. The CDR3, as DNA: TGCGCCAGCAGCCAAGCCGACAGGGCTGGAAACACCATATATTTT.